These 10 T cell receptor beta chains were sequenced from one sample in a study of neurological immune-mediated disorders. Time point reported: longitudinal time-point 3. TCRdb recomputed calls from the 5' RACE reads with MiXCR, one row per CDR3 protein. The sample records tens of thousands of distinct CDR3 sequences, roughly 14% being singletons. Sample: PBMCs. These receptors were taken from a man aged 30 to 45 in good health.

About this clonotype: A much larger clone differs from this one at a single base, so this may be a read error. This rearrangement joins TRBV27 to TRBJ1-6; D is possibly TRBD1 (6 bases). Trimming stripped 8 bases from V and 7 bases from J, with 27 bases between. Per germline, CDR1 MNHEY and CDR2 SMNVEV (reference sequence). CDR3 length: 18 residues. The CDR3 loop reads CASRVGLDSPIPNSPLHF. Written as DNA, the CDR3 is TGTGCCAGCCGGGTCGGGCTGGACAGCCCCATTCCCAATTCACCCCTCCACTTT.

This clonotype was counted at least ten times. The chain employs TRBV9 and TRBJ2-1; TRBD1 matches 10 bases. After removal of 5 bases from V and 8 bases from J, the junction contained 13 bases not matched to a gene. CDR1 and CDR2 from the germline V gene are SGDLS and YYNGEE. This CDR3 region has 16 residues. This CDR3 is CASSYTWGTGVDEQFF. The CDR3 DNA reads TGTGCCAGCAGTTACACCTGGGGGACAGGGGTCGATGAGCAGTTCTTC.

This clonotype was observed at least ten times. The genes are TRBV12-3 or TRBV12-4 and TRBJ2-3; TRBD2 agrees at 8 bases. The V gene end was trimmed by 3 bases and the J gene end by 4 bases; junction bases not matched to a gene: 12. The CDR3 runs 17 residues. As DNA, the CDR3 is TGTGCCAGCAGTTTCGGTAGCGGGAACCAAATCTCAGATACGCAGTATTTT. Protein: CASSFGSGNQISDTQYF.

This clonotype was recorded at least ten times. The rearrangement joins TRBV5-6 to TRBJ2-5; 7 nucleotides line up with TRBD2. CDR3 length equals 13 residues. The junction had 6 bases not matched to a gene; V was cut back by 6 bases and J by 4 bases. In germline, CDR1 is SGHDT, CDR2 YYEEEE. The CDR3 here is CASKAVAGETQYF. The CDR3 DNA sequence: TGTGCCAGCAAAGCGGTAGCGGGAGAGACCCAGTACTTC. Supplemented by reference TRBV5-6 and TRBJ2-5, the full variable domain reads DAGVTQSPTHLIKTRGQQVTLRCSPKSGHDTVSWYQQALGQGPQFIFQYYEEEERQRGNFPDRFSGHQFPNYSSELNVNALLLGDSALYLCASKAVAGETQYFGPGTRLLVL.

Many counts were recorded for this clonotype. The chain's CDR3 is CASSWTEGEQYF. The CDR3 region has the DNA TGCGCCAGCAGCTGGACCGAGGGGGAGCAGTACTTC. The chain combines TRBV5-1 with TRBJ2-7, with D perhaps TRBD1 or TRBD2 (5 bases each). CDR3 size: 12 residues. V was trimmed by 3 bases and J by 7 bases, leaving 11 bases between them. In germline, CDR1 is SGHRS, CDR2 YFSETQ. Filled out from reference TRBV5-1 and TRBJ2-7, the complete variable domain reads KAGVTQTPRYLIKTRGQQVTLSCSPISGHRSVSWYQQTPGQGLQFLFEYFSETQRNKGNFPGRFSGRQFSNSRSEMNVSTLELGDSALYLCASSWTEGEQYFGPGTRLTVT.

This clonotype was recorded at least ten times. The rearrangement joins TRBV5-1 to TRBJ1-3, with D tentatively TRBD1 (6 bases). Germline values: CDR1 SGHRS, CDR2 YFSETQ. This CDR3 contains 15 residues. V shed 0 bases and J shed 0 bases, with 7 bases lying between them. Here the CDR3 reads CASSLGGASGNTIYF. The CDR3 DNA follows: TGCGCCAGCAGCTTGGGGGGGGCCTCTGGAAACACCATATATTTT.

In its sample, this clonotype was seen many times. This chain connects TRBV28 to TRBJ2-3, with D possibly TRBD1 on 5 matching bases. The CDR3 totals 15 residues. The V gene's germline CDR1 is MDHEN and CDR2 SYDVKM. V lost 9 bases and J 0 bases, leaving 16 bases between the germline ends. CDR3 sequence reads: CARLRRRQSTDTQYF. The CDR3 DNA reads as TGTGCCAGATTAAGGCGACGACAGAGCACAGATACGCAGTATTTT.

To note about this clonotype: One junction end does not reproduce the germline sequence, and a read error may be involved. This sequence joins TRBV27 and TRBJ2-7; the D gene is possibly TRBD1 (5 bases). This CDR3 is 15 amino acids long. Germline lookup yields CDR1 MNHEY and CDR2 SMNVEV (reference sequence). CDR3 in amino acids: CASSPTPDQGYGQYF. The CDR3 region has the DNA TGTGCCAGCAGTCCAACCCCGGACCAGGGCTACGGGCAGTACTTC.

This clonotype was detected ten times or more. The chain combines TRBV12-3 or TRBV12-4 with TRBJ2-4; a weak D match, TRBD2 (5 bases). Between the trimmed V and J ends, which lost 6 bases and 5 bases, there was a span of 14 bases. CDR3 length: 14 residues. In nucleotides, the CDR3 is TGTGCCAGCAGACCACTCGCCGGGGAAAACATTCAGTACTTC. Translation: CASRPLAGENIQYF.

This clonotype has a count of ten or more. The genes are TRBV7-2 and TRBJ2-3; weak D call: TRBD1 (6 bases). The CDR3 totals 16 residues. Germline CDR1 is SGHTA and CDR2 is FQGNSA. V lost 3 bases to trimming and J lost 4 bases, with 17 bases between them. CDR3 in DNA: TGTGCCAGCAGCTTCGAACGAGGGGGTACGGCAGATACGCAGTATTTT. Translation gives CASSFERGGTADTQYF.